The 9 T cell receptor beta chains listed next were all sequenced from one sample in a study of blood T cell repertoires in COVID-19. Assay used: immunoSEQ multiplex PCR; TCRdb lists only in-frame clones, some missing. The sample lists hundreds of thousands of clones, 86% seen once, with 1.4% in the top ten. The sample consisted of peripheral blood. These receptors all come from a woman in her twenties or thirties with active or convalescent COVID-19.

V gene TRBV6-6 combines with J gene TRBJ2-3; D is possibly TRBD2 (6 bases). V gave up 10 bases and J gave up 4 bases, with 12 bases separating them. The CDR3 runs 12 residues. The germline gives CDR1 MNHNY, CDR2 SVGAGI (reference sequence). CDR3 bases: TGTGCCACCGGGGGTTCCCCAGATACGCAGTATTTT. Encoded protein: CATGGSPDTQYF.

The chain carries TRBV2 and TRBJ1-1; D is possibly TRBD1 (5 bases). Looked up from germline, CDR1 is SNHLY and CDR2 is FYNNEI. There are 13 residues in the CDR3. V was cut by 2 bases and J by 1 base, with 5 bases left in between. The chain's CDR3 is CASSEQGNTEAFF. The CDR3 coding sequence is TGTGCCAGCAGTGAACAGGGGAACACTGAAGCTTTCTTT.

The chain joins TRBV29-1 to TRBJ1-2, with D possibly matching TRBD1 (6 bases). This CDR3 comprises 13 residues. Trimming shortened V by 7 bases and J by 3 bases, and 15 bases separated the two germline ends. Germline CDR1 SQVTM, CDR2 ANQGSEA. The CDR3 sequence is CSAAGGMDYGYTF. The CDR3 DNA follows: TGCAGCGCTGCGGGGGGCATGGACTATGGCTACACCTTC.

J is TRBJ2-2 and V is TRBV27, with a possible D match to TRBD1 (6 bases). V was trimmed by 5 bases and J by 7 bases, leaving 14 bases between them. This CDR3 contains 14 residues. Germline V gene lookup returns CDR1 MNHEY and CDR2 SMNVEV (reference sequence). The CDR3 here is CASSARTGNGELFF. DNA for the CDR3: TGTGCCAGCAGTGCGCGAACAGGGAACGGGGAGCTGTTTTTT.

The chain has TRBV7-9 and TRBJ2-1, with D possibly matching TRBD2 (5 bases). The CDR3 runs to 14 residues. Germline lookup yields CDR1 SEHNR and CDR2 FQNEAQ (reference sequence). Trimming cost V 3 bases and J 8 bases, with 14 bases left between them. The CDR3 loop is CASSFGLRADEQFF. The CDR3 DNA sequence: TGTGCCAGCAGCTTCGGACTTCGGGCGGATGAGCAGTTCTTC. Complete variable domain (other parts from reference TRBV7-9 and TRBJ2-1): DTGVSQNPRHKITKRGQNVTFRCDPISEHNRLYWYRQTLGQGPEFLTYFQNEAQLEKSRLLSDRFSAERPKGSFSTLEIQRTEQGDSAMYLCASSFGLRADEQFFGPGTRLTVL.

The chain links TRBV5-6 to TRBJ1-1; TRBD1 aligns across 8 bases. The CDR3 runs 17 residues. The V and J ends lost 1 base and 4 bases, in that order; junction bases with no gene match: 12. Germline CDR1 and CDR2: SGHDT and YYEEEE. The CDR3 loop is CASSLPSHGQGSTEAFF. CDR3 bases: TGTGCCAGCAGCTTGCCCTCACACGGACAGGGCAGCACTGAAGCTTTCTTT.

V is TRBV10-3 and J is TRBJ2-7; 10 bases fit TRBD1. The CDR3 has 16 residues. With 0 bases clipped from V and 4 bases from J, the junction kept 6 bases outside the gene matches. Germline V gene data show CDR1 as ENHRY and CDR2 as SYGVKD. CDR3 region: CAISESRTGGDYEQYF. The CDR3 DNA is TGTGCCATCAGTGAGTCGAGGACAGGGGGGGATTACGAGCAGTACTTC.

This clone was seen more than once but under ten times. The rearrangement uses TRBV2 and TRBJ1-6, with 8 bases aligning to TRBD1. Germline V lookup: CDR1 SNHLY, CDR2 FYNNEI. V was pared by 10 bases and J by 7 bases, with 6 bases of the junction left unmatched. The CDR3 has 13 residues. The CDR3 spells CATRQGNNSPLHF. In DNA, the CDR3 is TGTGCCACTCGACAGGGGAACAATTCACCCCTCCACTTT.

The chain recombines TRBV5-1 with TRBJ2-3; 8 bases fit TRBD2. The CDR3 contains 14 residues. Germline CDR1 and CDR2: SGHRS and YFSETQ. V trimming: 6 bases; J trimming: 0 bases; junction bases outside the gene matches: 3. CDR3 sequence (DNA): TGCGCCAGCAACCTAGCGGGTAGCACAGATACGCAGTATTTT. It yields the protein CASNLAGSTDTQYF.